This T cell receptor (beta chain) was recovered during a study of breast tumors, draining lymph nodes, adjacent tissues (TCRdb year 2016). Study-level background: TCR beta repertoires were compared across tumor, adjacent nontumor tissue and axillary lymph nodes obtained from breast cancer patients. In human breast cancer, the study set out to assess how tumor, surrounding tissue and draining lymph node repertoires relate to one another and whether T cells might be exchanged between them.

On this clonotype: The clone's antigen remains unknown. Base qualities are not recorded, but no much larger clone differs from it by a single base.

General conclusions and limits of the study: The conclusion that tumor T cells originate in lymph nodes was presented as consistent with a hypothesis rather than as directly demonstrated. Tumor and nontumor tissue repertoires were found to be significantly more similar in luminal-like than in basal-like breast cancer. A scenario in which most tumor T cells derive from the lymph node and then expand within tumor tissue was judged to be consistent with the data. Tumors showed preferential V and J gene usage, and their T-cell repertoire diversity fell below that of lymph nodes yet above that of nontumor tissue.

The reads were generated on an Illumina HiSeq 2000. Multiplex PCR amplification was used to generate the TCR beta chain libraries. The amplified TCR beta chain products were analyzed by high-throughput sequencing. TCRdb reprocessed the public reads (quality trimming at Q25 with fastp, clone calling with MiXCR) and kept in-frame beta chains. Under each unique CDR3 protein, matching rows form one entry showing the most common genes and DNA. This sample lists 20,000 to 25,000 distinct CDR3 sequences; around 50% were detected once. The biggest ten clones account for roughly an eighth of the sample. Sequenced sample: breast tumor tissue. This TCR derives from a female donor with breast cancer. Some clones in this sample may be carry-over from other donors' samples.

This receptor carries the CDR3 CASRRPGQGNSPLHF. The nucleotide sequence is TGTGCCAGCAGAAGACCGGGACAGGGTAATTCACCCCTCCACTTT. The V and J segments used are TRBV6-2 or TRBV6-3 and TRBJ1-6, and 9 bases in between align with TRBD1. The germline V gene yields MNHEY for CDR1 and SVGEGT for CDR2. The junction shows trimming of 6 bases on V and 6 bases on J, and the gene matches do not reach 6 bases of it. Including the terminal cysteine and phenylalanine, the CDR3 comprises 15 residues. Only the CDR3 region is kept as DNA, spanning 45 bases read in frame from base 1.